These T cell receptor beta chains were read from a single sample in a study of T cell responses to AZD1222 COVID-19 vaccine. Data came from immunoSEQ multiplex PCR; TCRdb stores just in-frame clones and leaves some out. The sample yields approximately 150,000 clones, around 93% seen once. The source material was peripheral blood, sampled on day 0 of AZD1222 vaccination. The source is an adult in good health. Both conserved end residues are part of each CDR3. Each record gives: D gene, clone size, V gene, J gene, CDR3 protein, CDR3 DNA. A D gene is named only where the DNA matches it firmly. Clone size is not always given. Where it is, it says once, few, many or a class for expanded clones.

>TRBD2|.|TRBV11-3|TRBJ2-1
CASSLGATSGRRNEQFF
TGTGCCAGCAGCTTAGGGGCGACTAGCGGGAGGAGGAATGAGCAGTTCTTC
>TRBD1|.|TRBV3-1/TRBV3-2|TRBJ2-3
CASSRIQGATDTQYF
TGTGCCAGCAGCCGAATACAGGGGGCTACAGATACGCAGTATTTT
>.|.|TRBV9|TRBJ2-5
CASSDGTLGKTQYF
TGTGCCAGCAGCGATGGGACTCTTGGGAAGACCCAGTACTTC
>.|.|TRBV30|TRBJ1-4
CAWSDGPPVNEKLFF
TGTGCCTGGAGCGATGGACCGCCTGTCAATGAAAAACTGTTTTTT
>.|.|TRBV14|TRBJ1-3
CASSRGTPRNTIYF
TGTGCCAGCAGCCGAGGGACCCCAAGAAACACCATATATTTT
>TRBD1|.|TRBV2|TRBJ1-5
CASTRGTGSNQPQHF
TGTGCCAGCACCCGAGGGACAGGGAGCAATCAGCCCCAGCATTTT
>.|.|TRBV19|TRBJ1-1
CASSILLNTEAFF
TGTGCCAGTAGTATCCTCCTAAACACTGAAGCTTTCTTT
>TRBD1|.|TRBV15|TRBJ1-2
CATSSRAGGNYGYTF
TGTGCCACCAGCAGTCGGGCAGGGGGGAACTATGGCTACACCTTC
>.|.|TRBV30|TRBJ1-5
CAWSVGINNQPQHF
TGTGCCTGGAGTGTCGGGATTAACAATCAGCCCCAGCATTTT
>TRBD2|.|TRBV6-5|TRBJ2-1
CASRVLAGSYNEQFF
TGTGCCAGCAGGGTTCTAGCGGGATCCTACAATGAGCAGTTCTTC
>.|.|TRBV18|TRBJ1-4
CASSRIERDRLFF
TGTGCCAGCTCACGAATCGAAAGGGACCGACTGTTTTTT
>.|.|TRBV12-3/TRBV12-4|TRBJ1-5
CASSLRFYQPQHF
TGTGCCAGCAGTTTACGTTTTTATCAGCCCCAGCATTTT
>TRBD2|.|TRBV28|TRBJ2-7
CASSFVSGGSYEQYF
TGTGCCAGCAGTTTCGTTAGCGGGGGCTCCTACGAGCAGTACTTC
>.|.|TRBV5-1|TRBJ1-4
CASSEGPESEKLFF
TGCGCCAGCAGTGAGGGGCCGGAAAGTGAAAAACTGTTTTTT
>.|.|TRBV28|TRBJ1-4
CASSLNEKLFF
TGTGCCAGCAGCCTAAATGAAAAACTGTTTTTT
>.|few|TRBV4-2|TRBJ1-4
CASSPWAAQKGEKLFF
TGTGCCAGCAGCCCGTGGGCGGCCCAAAAGGGTGAAAAACTGTTTTTT
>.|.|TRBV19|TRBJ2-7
CASNAAKKDIEYEQYF
TGTGCCAGTAACGCGGCTAAAAAGGATATCGAATACGAGCAGTACTTC
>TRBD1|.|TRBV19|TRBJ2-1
CASFPGQGPYNEQFF
TGTGCCAGTTTCCCAGGACAGGGCCCCTACAATGAGCAGTTCTTC
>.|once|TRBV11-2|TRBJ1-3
CASSLGRTSGNTIYF
TGTGCCAGCAGCTTAGGACGAACCTCTGGAAACACCATATATTTT
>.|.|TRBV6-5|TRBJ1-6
CASSYSGGLKRGPLHF
TGTGCCAGCAGTTACTCAGGAGGCCTTAAAAGAGGGCCCCTCCACTTT
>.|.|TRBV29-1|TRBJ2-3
CSVDLGTDTQYF
TGCAGCGTTGATCTAGGCACAGATACGCAGTATTTT
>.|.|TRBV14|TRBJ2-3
CASSQKWNTDTQYF
TGTGCCAGCAGCCAAAAGTGGAACACAGATACGCAGTATTTT
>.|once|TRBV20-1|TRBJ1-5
CSASARGNQPQHF
TGCAGTGCTAGTGCCAGAGGCAATCAGCCCCAGCATTTT
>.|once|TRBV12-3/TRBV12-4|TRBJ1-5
CASSIGGRAPQHF
TGTGCCAGCAGTATCGGGGGACGGGCCCCCCAGCATTTT
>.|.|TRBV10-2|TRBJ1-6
CASRDIRRESSYNSPLHF
TGCGCCAGCAGGGACATACGGAGGGAGAGCTCCTATAATTCACCCCTCCACTTT
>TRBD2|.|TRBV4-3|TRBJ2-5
CASSQSPAGGQTQYF
TGCGCCAGCAGCCAATCCCCAGCGGGGGGGCAGACCCAGTACTTC
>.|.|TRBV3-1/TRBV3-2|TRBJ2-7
CASSQGVGIYEQYF
TGTGCCAGCAGCCAAGGGGTCGGGATCTACGAGCAGTACTTC
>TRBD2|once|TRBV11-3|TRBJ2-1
CASSLDGGVYNEQFF
TGTGCCAGCAGCTTAGATGGGGGGGTCTACAATGAGCAGTTCTTC
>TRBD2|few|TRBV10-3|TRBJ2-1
CAISQPAGGSYNEQFF
TGTGCCATCAGTCAGCCCGCGGGGGGGTCCTACAATGAGCAGTTCTTC
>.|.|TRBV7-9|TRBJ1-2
CASSLGSGFWGYTF
TGTGCCAGCAGCTTAGGCTCAGGGTTCTGGGGCTACACCTTC
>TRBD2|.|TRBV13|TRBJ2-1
CASSLWGLAGEAGPGNEQFF
TGTGCCAGCAGCTTATGGGGACTAGCGGGAGAGGCTGGACCTGGCAATGAGCAGTTCTTC
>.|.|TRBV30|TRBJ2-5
CAWSEQGVETQYF
TGTGCCTGGAGTGAACAGGGAGTAGAGACCCAGTACTTC
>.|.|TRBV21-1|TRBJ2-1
CASARPGTGTNEQFF
TGTGCCAGCGCTCGTCCCGGGACAGGAACTAATGAGCAGTTCTTC
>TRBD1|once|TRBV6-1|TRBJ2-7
CASSEWGTGHTYEQYF
TGTGCCAGCAGTGAGTGGGGGACAGGACACACCTACGAGCAGTACTTC
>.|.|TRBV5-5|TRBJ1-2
CASSSEPHYGYTF
TGTGCCAGCAGCTCGGAGCCCCACTATGGCTACACCTTC